The rows below give T cell receptor beta chains drawn from one sample of a study of blood T cells in healthy people across ages. TCRdb used MiXCR to reprocess the 5' RACE reads, holding one entry per CDR3 protein. The sample contains roughly 1.5 million distinct CDR3 sequences, less than 45% of which appear only once. The sequenced material came from blood. These receptors were obtained from a young woman in good health. CDR3s include the opening cysteine and the closing phenylalanine or tryptophan. A D gene is named only where the DNA matches it firmly. Only part of the rows carry a size: once, few, many, or a class if the clone is expanded.

D	V	size	J	DNA	CDR3
-	TRBV24-1	-	TRBJ2-1	TGTGCCACCAGTGTTCCAGGGAGTTTGAATGAGCAGTTCTTC	CATSVPGSLNEQFF
-	TRBV4-3	-	TRBJ1-5	TGCGCCAGCAGCCAAGGACTCAGGCATAATCAGCCCCAGCATTTT	CASSQGLRHNQPQHF
-	TRBV9	-	TRBJ2-2	TGTGCCAGCAGCGTAGTGGTCACCGGGGAGCTGTTTTTT	CASSVVVTGELFF
-	TRBV5-1	few	TRBJ2-5	TGCGCCAGCAGCTTGGTGAACGCGGGGTTCCAAGAGACCCAGTACTTC	CASSLVNAGFQETQYF
-	TRBV18	-	TRBJ2-7	TGTGCCAGCTCACCAAATACAGCCCGCGAGCAGTACTTC	CASSPNTAREQYF
TRBD2	TRBV11-3	-	TRBJ2-3	TGTGCCAGCAGCTTTGGACTAGCGGGGGACACAGATACGCAGTATTTT	CASSFGLAGDTDTQYF
-	TRBV12-3/TRBV12-4	few	TRBJ2-3	TGTGCCAGCACCGGGGAGGAGGCAGATACGCAGTATTTT	CASTGEEADTQYF
-	TRBV5-1	few	TRBJ1-2	TGCGCCAGCAGCTTGGAGGGCTGGGGTTCTAACTATGGCTACACCTTC	CASSLEGWGSNYGYTF
-	TRBV6-1	-	TRBJ1-5	TGTGCCAGCACCAATACCGCGACAGGCAGCAATCAGCCCCAGCATTTT	CASTNTATGSNQPQHF
-	TRBV7-2	-	TRBJ2-1	TGTGCCAGCAGCACCCGGACAGCGGCCGAGTCCTACAATGAGCAGTTCTTC	CASSTRTAAESYNEQFF
-	TRBV27	-	TRBJ2-4	TGTGCCAGCAGTCCTTGGGGGCCCGAAAACATTCAGTACTTC	CASSPWGPENIQYF
-	TRBV12-3/TRBV12-4	few	TRBJ2-7	TGTGCCAGCAGCTCGACCGGGGGCCTCAATGAGCAGTACTTC	CASSSTGGLNEQYF
TRBD2	TRBV7-9	many	TRBJ2-1	TGTGCCAGCAGCTTCCCGACTAGCGGGAGCTCCTACAATGAGCAGTTCTTC	CASSFPTSGSSYNEQFF
TRBD2	TRBV11-2	-	TRBJ2-7	TGTGCCAGCAGCGCCCGACTAGCGGGGTCCAATGAGCAGTACTTC	CASSARLAGSNEQYF
TRBD1	TRBV9	few	TRBJ2-3	TGTGCCAGTGGGACAGTTTCACCAGATACGCAGTATTTT	CASGTVSPDTQYF
-	TRBV7-9	-	TRBJ2-4	TGTTCCAGCAGCCCCCTACTAGCCGGTACCCTATTAGACAAAAACATTCAGTACTTC	CSSSPLLAGTLLDKNIQYF
-	TRBV12-3/TRBV12-4	-	TRBJ2-4	TGTGCCAGCAGTTTTACCATTGGGGCAGGGCGGTCGGACATTCAGTACTTC	CASSFTIGAGRSDIQYF
-	TRBV20-1	-	TRBJ1-6	TGCAGTGCTAGAGTAGGCGACCCCTATAATTCACCCCTCCACTTT	CSARVGDPYNSPLHF
TRBD1	TRBV7-7	many	TRBJ2-5	TGTGCCAGCAGTACCGGGACAGGGGTAGAGACCCAGTACTTC	CASSTGTGVETQYF
-	TRBV29-1	-	TRBJ1-1	TGCAGCGCGTGGGAGTTAAGGACTGAAGCTTTCTTT	CSAWELRTEAFF
-	TRBV20-1	-	TRBJ2-7	TGCAGTTCTAGGGAAGCAGGGGGGCTCTACGAGCAGTACTTC	CSSREAGGLYEQYF
-	TRBV9	few	TRBJ2-7	TGTGCCAGCAGCGTAGCCCCCGACAAACTCTACGAGCAGTACTTC	CASSVAPDKLYEQYF
-	TRBV5-5	-	TRBJ2-3	TGTGCCAGCAGCCTAGGGCCGGGCCCCGGGGATACGCAGTATTTT	CASSLGPGPGDTQYF
-	TRBV12-3/TRBV12-4	-	TRBJ1-5	TGTGCCAGCAGTTTAGGGGGGCTTGGCAATCAGCTCCAGCATTTT	CASSLGGLGNQLQHF
TRBD1	TRBV15	-	TRBJ2-5	TGTGCCACCAGCCCATTCACAGGGGAAGAGACCCAGTACTTC	CATSPFTGEETQYF
-	TRBV6-1	-	TRBJ1-5	TGTGCCAGCGGAGCAGGGACGCATTTT	CASGAGTHF
TRBD1	TRBV7-2	few	TRBJ1-1	TGTGCCAGCAGCGCCCGGACAGGAACGAACACTGAAGCTTTCTTT	CASSARTGTNTEAFF
TRBD1	TRBV27	-	TRBJ1-2	TGTGCCAGCAAGACAGGGCGGGGCAACGGCTACACCTTC	CASKTGRGNGYTF
-	TRBV5-1	-	TRBJ2-5	TGCGCCAGCAGCTTGGGTACAGGACGTTATCCAGAGACCCAGTACTTC	CASSLGTGRYPETQYF
-	TRBV7-2	few	TRBJ1-5	TGTGCCAGCAGCTTACAAGGTCTGGAGCCCCAGCATTTT	CASSLQGLEPQHF
TRBD1	TRBV20-1	-	TRBJ2-7	TGCAGTTCTACCAAACCGGGACAGATCTACGAGCAGTACTTC	CSSTKPGQIYEQYF
-	TRBV10-3	few	TRBJ1-6	TGTGCCATCAGTGAGCGGGCCTCCTATAATTCACCCCTCCACTTT	CAISERASYNSPLHF
TRBD1	TRBV12-3/TRBV12-4	-	TRBJ1-2	TGTGCCAGCAGTCTCCGACAGGGGATGGGCTACACCTTC	CASSLRQGMGYTF
TRBD2	TRBV3-1	-	TRBJ2-1	TGTGCCAGCAGCCTGACTAGCGGAAGGGGCGATGAGCAGTTCTTC	CASSLTSGRGDEQFF
-	TRBV9	-	TRBJ2-5	TGTGCCAGCAGCGACGGACTCGGGACCCAGTACTTC	CASSDGLGTQYF
-	TRBV27	-	TRBJ1-6	TGTGCCAGCAGGGACAGCGAATACTCCTATAATTCACCCCTCCACTTT	CASRDSEYSYNSPLHF
TRBD1	TRBV3-1	few	TRBJ2-5	TGTGCCAGCAGCCCGGCACCCGACAGGGCCGAGACCCAGTACTTC	CASSPAPDRAETQYF
TRBD2	TRBV24-1	few	TRBJ2-3	TGTGCCACCAGTGGGGGCTTAGCGGGGGAAGAAGATACGCAGTATTTT	CATSGGLAGEEDTQYF
-	TRBV20-1	-	TRBJ2-3	TGCAGTCGCCGGGACGCGGGCACAGATACGCAGTATTTT	CSRRDAGTDTQYF
TRBD1	TRBV20-1	few	TRBJ1-1	TGCAGTGCTTCCGGGACAGGGTACGCTGAAGCTTTCTTT	CSASGTGYAEAFF
-	TRBV5-5	-	TRBJ2-7	TGTGCCAGCAGTCAACCCTTGGGCCCTCGTGAGTACTTC	CASSQPLGPREYF
TRBD1	TRBV7-2	few	TRBJ1-2	TGTGCCAGCGTATCCGGGACAGGGCCCTATGGCTACACCTTC	CASVSGTGPYGYTF
-	TRBV27	many	TRBJ2-3	TGTGCCAGCAGTTTAGCAGGGGTCACAGATACGCAGTATTTT	CASSLAGVTDTQYF
-	TRBV4-1	-	TRBJ1-5	TGCGCCAGCAGCCAGATTGAGGGAGGTCAGCCCCAGCATTTT	CASSQIEGGQPQHF
TRBD1	TRBV7-2	-	TRBJ1-2	TGTGCCAGCAGCTCCGGGAGACAGGGGTATGGCTACACCTTC	CASSSGRQGYGYTF